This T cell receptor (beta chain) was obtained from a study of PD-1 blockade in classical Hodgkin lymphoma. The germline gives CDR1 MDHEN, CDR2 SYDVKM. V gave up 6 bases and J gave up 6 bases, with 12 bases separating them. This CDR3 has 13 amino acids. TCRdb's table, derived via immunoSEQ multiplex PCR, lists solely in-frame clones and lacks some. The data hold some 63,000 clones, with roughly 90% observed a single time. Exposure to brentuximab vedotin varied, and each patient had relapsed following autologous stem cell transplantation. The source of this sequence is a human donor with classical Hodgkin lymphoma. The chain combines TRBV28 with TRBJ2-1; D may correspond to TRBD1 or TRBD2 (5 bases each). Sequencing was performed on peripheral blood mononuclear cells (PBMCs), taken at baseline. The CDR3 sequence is CASRATGGNEQFF. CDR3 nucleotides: TGTGCCAGCAGAGCTACAGGAGGCAATGAGCAGTTCTTC.